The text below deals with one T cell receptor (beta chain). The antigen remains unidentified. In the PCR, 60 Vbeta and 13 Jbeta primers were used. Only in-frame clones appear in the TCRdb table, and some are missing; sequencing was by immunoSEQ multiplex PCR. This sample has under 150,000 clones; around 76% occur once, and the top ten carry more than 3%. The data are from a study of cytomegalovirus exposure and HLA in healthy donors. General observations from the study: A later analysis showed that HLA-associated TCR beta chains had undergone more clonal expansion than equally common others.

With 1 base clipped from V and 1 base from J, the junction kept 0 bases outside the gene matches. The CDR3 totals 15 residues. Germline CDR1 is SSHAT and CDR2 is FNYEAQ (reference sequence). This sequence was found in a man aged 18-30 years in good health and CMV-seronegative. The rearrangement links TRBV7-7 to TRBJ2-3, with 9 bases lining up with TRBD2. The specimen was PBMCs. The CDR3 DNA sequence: TGTGCCAGCAGCTTAGGACTAGCGGGCACAGATACGCAGTATTTT. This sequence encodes CASSLGLAGTDTQYF.